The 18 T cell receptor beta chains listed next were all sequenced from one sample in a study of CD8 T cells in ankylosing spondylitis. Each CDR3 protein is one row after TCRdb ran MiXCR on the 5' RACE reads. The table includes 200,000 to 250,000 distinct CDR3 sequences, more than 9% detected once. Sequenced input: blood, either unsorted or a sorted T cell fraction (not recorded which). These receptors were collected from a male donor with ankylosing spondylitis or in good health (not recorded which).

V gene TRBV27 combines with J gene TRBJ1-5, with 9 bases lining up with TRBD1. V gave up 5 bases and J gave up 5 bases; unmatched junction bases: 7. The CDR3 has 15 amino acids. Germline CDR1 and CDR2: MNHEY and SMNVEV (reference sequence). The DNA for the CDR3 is TGTGCCAGCAGTCCCGGGACAGGGTTATATCAGCCCCAGCATTTT. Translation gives CASSPGTGLYQPQHF.

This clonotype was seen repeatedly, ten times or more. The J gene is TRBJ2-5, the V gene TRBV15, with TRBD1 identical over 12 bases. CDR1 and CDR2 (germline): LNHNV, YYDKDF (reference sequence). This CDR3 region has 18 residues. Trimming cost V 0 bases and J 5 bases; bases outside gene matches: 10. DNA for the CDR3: TGTGCCACCAGCAGAGATGGAACGGGACAGGGGGCGAGGGAGACCCAGTACTTC. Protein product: CATSRDGTGQGARETQYF.

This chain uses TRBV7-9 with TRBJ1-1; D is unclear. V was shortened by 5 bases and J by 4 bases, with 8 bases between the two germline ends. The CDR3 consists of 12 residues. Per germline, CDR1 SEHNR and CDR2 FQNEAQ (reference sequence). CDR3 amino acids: CASSNGATEAFF. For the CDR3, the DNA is TGTGCCAGCAGCAACGGCGCCACTGAAGCTTTCTTT.

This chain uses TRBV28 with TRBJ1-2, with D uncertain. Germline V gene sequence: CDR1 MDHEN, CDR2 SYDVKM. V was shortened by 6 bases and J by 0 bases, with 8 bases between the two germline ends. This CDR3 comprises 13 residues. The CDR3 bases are TGTGCCAGCAGGATCGATGCTAACTATGGCTACACCTTC. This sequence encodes CASRIDANYGYTF.

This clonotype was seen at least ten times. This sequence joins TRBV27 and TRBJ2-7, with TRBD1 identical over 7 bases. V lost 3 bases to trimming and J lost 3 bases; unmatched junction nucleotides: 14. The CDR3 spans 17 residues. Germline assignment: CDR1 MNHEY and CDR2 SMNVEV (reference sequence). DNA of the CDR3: TGTGCCAGCAGTTTCCGAATAGGGACAGAGCTCGGCTACGAGCAGTACTTC. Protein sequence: CASSFRIGTELGYEQYF.

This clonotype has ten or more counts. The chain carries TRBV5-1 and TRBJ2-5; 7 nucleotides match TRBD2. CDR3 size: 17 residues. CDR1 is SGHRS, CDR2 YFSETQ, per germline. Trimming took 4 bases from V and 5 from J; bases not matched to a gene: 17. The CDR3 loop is CASSRLAGGALAETQYF. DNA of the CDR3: TGCGCCAGCAGCCGATTAGCGGGCGGAGCACTCGCCGAGACCCAGTACTTC.

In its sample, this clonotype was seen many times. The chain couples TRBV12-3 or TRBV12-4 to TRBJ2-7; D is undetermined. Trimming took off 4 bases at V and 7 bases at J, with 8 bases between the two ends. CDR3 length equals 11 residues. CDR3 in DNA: TGTGCCAGCAGTTCCCGGCAAGAGCAGTACTTC. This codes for CASSSRQEQYF.

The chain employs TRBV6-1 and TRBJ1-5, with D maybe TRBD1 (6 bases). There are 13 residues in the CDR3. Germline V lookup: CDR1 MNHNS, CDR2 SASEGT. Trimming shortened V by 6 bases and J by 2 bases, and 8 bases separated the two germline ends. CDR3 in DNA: TGTGCCAGCAGACAGGGTGGCAATCAGCCCCAGCATTTT. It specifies CASRQGGNQPQHF.

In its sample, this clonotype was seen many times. The CDR3 region is CASSGSSGGPHNEQFF. The CDR3 DNA sequence: TGTGCCAGCTCAGGATCTAGCGGGGGCCCCCACAATGAGCAGTTCTTC. The chain has TRBV18 and TRBJ2-1; 10 positions match TRBD2. Germline-derived CDR1 and CDR2 are KGHSH and LQKENI. The CDR3 is 16 amino acids. Trimming at V came to 5 bases and at J to 5 bases, leaving 9 bases not matched to a gene. The full variable domain, rest sourced from reference TRBV18 and TRBJ2-1, is NAGVMQNPRHLVRRRGQEARLRCSPMKGHSHVYWYRQLPEEGLKFMVYLQKENIIDESGMPKERFSAEFPKEGPSILRIQQVVRGDSAAYFCASSGSSGGPHNEQFFGPGTRLTVL.

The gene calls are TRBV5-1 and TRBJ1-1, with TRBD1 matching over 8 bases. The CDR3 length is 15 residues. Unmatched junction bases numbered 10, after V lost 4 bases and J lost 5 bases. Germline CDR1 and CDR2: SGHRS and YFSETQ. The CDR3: CASSLRQGQGTEAFF. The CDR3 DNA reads TGCGCCAGCAGCCTCCGACAGGGGCAGGGGACTGAAGCTTTCTTT.

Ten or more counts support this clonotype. The CDR3 here is CASSPGLGATNEKLFF. The DNA for the CDR3 is TGTGCCAGCAGCCCAGGTCTTGGTGCAACTAATGAAAAACTGTTTTTT. The V gene is TRBV7-2, the J gene TRBJ1-4; D remains ambiguous. V lost 5 bases to trimming and J lost 0 bases, with 13 bases between them. The CDR3 has 16 residues. Germline lookup yields CDR1 SGHTA and CDR2 FQGNSA.

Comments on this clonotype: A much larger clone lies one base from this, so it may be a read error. DNA for the CDR3: TGCAGTGCTGAAGAAGGGGGGACCCACATTGAGCAGTTCTTC. Translation gives CSAEEGGTHIEQFF. V is TRBV20-1 and J is TRBJ2-1; D may match TRBD1 or TRBD2 (6 bases each). V was clipped by 5 bases and J by 9 bases, with 20 bases between them. The CDR3 spans 14 residues. Germline CDR1 is DFQATT and CDR2 is SNEGSKA (reference sequence).

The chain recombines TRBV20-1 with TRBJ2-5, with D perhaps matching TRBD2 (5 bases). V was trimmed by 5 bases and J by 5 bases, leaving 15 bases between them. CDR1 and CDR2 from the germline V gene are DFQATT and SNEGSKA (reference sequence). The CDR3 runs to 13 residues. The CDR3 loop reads CSAPGSGLETQYF. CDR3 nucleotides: TGCAGTGCTCCGGGGAGTGGGCTGGAGACCCAGTACTTC.

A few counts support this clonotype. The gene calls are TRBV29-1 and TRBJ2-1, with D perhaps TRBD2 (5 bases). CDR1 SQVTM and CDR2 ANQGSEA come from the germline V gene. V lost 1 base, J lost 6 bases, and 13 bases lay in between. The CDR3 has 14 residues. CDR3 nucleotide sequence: TGCAGCGTTGAAGGGCGGGCCGATCGCAATGAGCAGTTCTTC. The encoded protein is CSVEGRADRNEQFF.

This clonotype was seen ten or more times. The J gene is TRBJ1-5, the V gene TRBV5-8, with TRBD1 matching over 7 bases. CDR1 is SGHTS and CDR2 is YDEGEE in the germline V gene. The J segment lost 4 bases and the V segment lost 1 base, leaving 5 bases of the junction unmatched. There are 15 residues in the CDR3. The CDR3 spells CASSLRQGTNQPQHF. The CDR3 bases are TGTGCCAGCAGCTTGAGACAGGGAACGAATCAGCCCCAGCATTTT.

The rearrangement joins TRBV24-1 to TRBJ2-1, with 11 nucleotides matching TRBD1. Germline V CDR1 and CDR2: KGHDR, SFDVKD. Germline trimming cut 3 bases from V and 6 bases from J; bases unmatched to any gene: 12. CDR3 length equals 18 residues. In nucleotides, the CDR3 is TGTGCCACCAGTGATAGTATGCCGGAGGGACAGGGGGTCAATGAGCAGTTCTTC. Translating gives CATSDSMPEGQGVNEQFF.

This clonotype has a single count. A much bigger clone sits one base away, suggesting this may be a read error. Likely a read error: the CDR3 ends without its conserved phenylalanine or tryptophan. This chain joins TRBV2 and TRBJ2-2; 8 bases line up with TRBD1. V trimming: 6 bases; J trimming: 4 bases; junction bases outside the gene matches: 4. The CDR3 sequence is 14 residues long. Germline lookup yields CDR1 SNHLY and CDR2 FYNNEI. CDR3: CASRDRVGTGELFY. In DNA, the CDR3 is TGTGCCAGCAGGGACAGGGTTGGCACCGGGGAGCTGTTTTAT.

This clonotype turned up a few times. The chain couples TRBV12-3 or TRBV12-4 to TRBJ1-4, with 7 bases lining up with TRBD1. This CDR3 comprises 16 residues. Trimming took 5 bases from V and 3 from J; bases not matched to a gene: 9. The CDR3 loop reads CASSHPTGISNEKLFF. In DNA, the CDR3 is TGTGCCAGCAGTCACCCGACAGGGATTTCTAATGAAAAACTGTTTTTT.